These T cell receptor beta chains were read from a single sample in a study of beta chain features in type 1 diabetes. The table came from immunoSEQ multiplex PCR; TCRdb's copy has only in-frame clones and leaves some out. The repertoire holds around 140,000 clones, with roughly 10% as singletons. Sequenced sample: central memory CD4+ T cells from blood. The source is a man aged 30 to 39 with type 1 diabetes. The CDR3 runs from the conserved cysteine through the conserved F or W. D genes are given only for firm matches. Not all rows give a size; the values are once, few, many and, for expanded clones, a class.

-	few	TRBV7-9	TRBJ2-1	TGTGCCAGCAGCTTACCGGAGAACAATGAGCAGTTCTTC	CASSLPENNEQFF
TRBD2	-	TRBV7-2	TRBJ2-3	TGTGCCAGCAGGTCGGGACTAGCGGGGGGCCTTAGCACAGATACGCAGTATTTT	CASRSGLAGGLSTDTQYF
TRBD2	-	TRBV5-6	TRBJ2-1	TGTGCCAGCAGCTTGCGAGCGGGGGGGCCTGGGGAGCAGTTCTTC	CASSLRAGGPGEQFF
TRBD1	few	TRBV10-3	TRBJ2-5	TGTGCCATCAGTGTAGGGACAGGGGGGCAAGAGACCCAGTACTTC	CAISVGTGGQETQYF
-	-	TRBV7-9	TRBJ1-1	TGTGCCAGCAGCCGCGACAGTGGGGCCACTGAAGCTTTCTTT	CASSRDSGATEAFF
-	-	TRBV18	TRBJ1-6	TGTGCCAGCTCACCCTCTAGGGGATGGTCACCCCTCCACTTT	CASSPSRGWSPLHF
-	few	TRBV30	TRBJ1-5	TGTGCCTGGAGTCCGGGGTCGAGCTTGAGCAATCAGCCCCAGCATTTT	CAWSPGSSLSNQPQHF
-	-	TRBV7-9	TRBJ1-1	TGTGCCAGCAGCCCCCGACGGAGCAACACTGAAGCTTTCTTT	CASSPRRSNTEAFF
-	few	TRBV18	TRBJ2-1	TGTGCCAGCTCACTACGGGCTAGCCCCTACAATGAGCAGTTCTTC	CASSLRASPYNEQFF
TRBD2	-	TRBV5-8	TRBJ2-3	TGTGCCAGCAGCCGTAGCGGGGGCAGCACAGATACGCAGTATTTT	CASSRSGGSTDTQYF
-	-	TRBV2	TRBJ1-5	TGTGCCAGCAGCGGACTACGAGCCAATCAGCCCCAGCATTTT	CASSGLRANQPQHF